This T cell receptor beta chain was sequenced for a study of human T cells and chemical hapten exposure. Regarding the study as a whole: TCRs whose frequency exceeded 1 in 1000 remained the same following DPC sensitization. Patch test scores rose with PT1 expanded TCR counts, a positive correlation.

As the library was built, unique molecular identifiers were attached to individual cDNA molecules. Original handling: 96,000 or so TCRs per sample was the median, with a range of roughly 23,224 to 750,000. TCRdb ran MiXCR on the RACE reads and lists one entry per CDR3 protein. TCRdb's processing, not the study's, gives the V and J calls here. The data show roughly 70,000 distinct CDR3 sequences, with around 10% seen just once and around 3.3% held by the top ten. This clonotype was counted between two and nine times. Antigen unknown. Time point defined: patch test 1, 2 weeks after DPC sensitization. The treatment: therapeutic diphenylcyclopropenone sensitization with weekly scalp DPC. This CDR3 comprises 14 residues. CDR1 is SEHNR, CDR2 FQNEAQ, per germline (reference sequence). The germline V and J ends were trimmed by 1 base and 2 bases, with 8 bases remaining between them.

The rearrangement uses TRBV7-9 and TRBJ1-2, with D maybe TRBD1 (5 bases). The sample in question was whole blood, obtained in connection with sensitization to the hapten diphenylcyclopropenone (DPC). The origin of this receptor is a woman in her thirties or forties with alopecia areata. Some clones in this sample may be carry-over from other donors' samples. For the CDR3, the DNA is TGTGCCAGCAGCTTAGGGGACGGCAACTATGGCTACACCTTC. This gives the protein CASSLGDGNYGYTF.